This is a list of T cell receptor beta chains from one sample in a study of HIV-infected patients and healthy controls. TCRdb re-called the 5' RACE reads through MiXCR, storing one row per CDR3 protein. The sample includes about 7,600 distinct CDR3 sequences, 8% to 10% of them seen just once. Sequencing used blood, obtained before antiretroviral therapy. Source of these receptors: an adult with HIV infection. The CDR3 runs from the conserved cysteine through the conserved F or W. D genes are given only for firm matches. Clone size is not always given. Where it is, it says once, few, many or a class for expanded clones.

j_call,d_call,v_call,clone_size,cdr3_nt,cdr3_aa
TRBJ1-3,.,TRBV6-2/TRBV6-3,.,TGTGCCAGCAGTTACTCGAACCCCGGGACATCTGGAAACACCATATATTTT,CASSYSNPGTSGNTIYF
TRBJ2-5,TRBD2,TRBV20-1,many,TGCAGTGCAAGAAGTAGCGGGGAAGAGACCCAGTACTTC,CSARSSGEETQYF
TRBJ1-2,.,TRBV18,many,TGTGCCAGCTCACCACCATCTAACTATGGCCACACCTTC,CASSPPSNYGHTF
TRBJ2-1,.,TRBV24-1,many,TGTGCCACCAGTGATTTTATTAGGGGGGAGGTCGATGAGCAGTTCTTC,CATSDFIRGEVDEQFF
TRBJ2-3,.,TRBV29-1,medium-sized,TGCAGCGTATCCCCAGCGGTCGGGTTGGATACGCAGTATTTT,CSVSPAVGLDTQYF
TRBJ2-1,.,TRBV7-9,.,TGTGCCAGCAGCCCCCTTAACAATGAGCAGTTCTTC,CASSPLNNEQFF
TRBJ2-1,TRBD1,TRBV20-1,medium-sized,TGCAGTGCTAGAGATCGCCAGGGGGTCAATGAGCAGTTCTTC,CSARDRQGVNEQFF
TRBJ2-6,.,TRBV5-5,.,TGTGCCAGCAGCCTAACGAGAGCTGGGGCCAACGTCCTGACTTTC,CASSLTRAGANVLTF
TRBJ1-3,.,TRBV6-6,many,TGTGCCAGCAGCAAACCACCGGGCTCCCCAGCCCACTCTGGAAACACCATATATTTT,CASSKPPGSPAHSGNTIYF
TRBJ2-3,.,TRBV20-1,many,TGCAGTGCTAGTTTAAGGGGGACGAACACAGATACGCAGTATTTT,CSASLRGTNTDTQYF
TRBJ1-1,.,TRBV7-8,many,TGTGCCAGCAGCTTAGCGTTCGGTACAAACACTGAAGCTTTCTTT,CASSLAFGTNTEAFF
TRBJ2-3,TRBD2,TRBV6-2/TRBV6-3,many,TGTGCCAGCAGAACCGGGACTAGCGAAACAGATACGCAGTATTTT,CASRTGTSETDTQYF
TRBJ2-7,.,TRBV4-1,many,TGCGCCAGCAGCTACACGCTCGGGGCCTACGAGCAGTACTTC,CASSYTLGAYEQYF
TRBJ2-6,.,TRBV6-2/TRBV6-3,few,TGTGCCACCTCAGACAGGACTGGGGCCAACGTCCTGACTTTC,CATSDRTGANVLTF
TRBJ2-7,.,TRBV28,.,TGTGCCAGCATTCAATCCGGATCCTCCTACGAGCAGTACTTC,CASIQSGSSYEQYF
TRBJ1-5,TRBD1,TRBV12-3/TRBV12-4,medium-sized,TGTGCCAGCAGCGCGGACAGGCGCAATCAGCCCCAGCATTTT,CASSADRRNQPQHF
TRBJ1-6,.,TRBV5-1,many,TGCGCCAGCAGCTTGGGAGGGGAGCCCTATAATTCACCCCTCCACTTT,CASSLGGEPYNSPLHF
TRBJ1-1,TRBD1,TRBV11-2,many,TGTGCCAGCAGCACCACCCTGGGCAGGGGGAATGGTCGAACGACTGAAGCTTTCTTT,CASSTTLGRGNGRTTEAFF
TRBJ1-1,.,TRBV7-2,many,TGTGCCAGCAGCCTGCAGGGAATTGAAGCTTTCTTT,CASSLQGIEAFF
TRBJ1-1,.,TRBV5-1,many,TGCGCCAGCAGCTTGGGGGACGGAAACACTGAAGCTTTCTTT,CASSLGDGNTEAFF
TRBJ2-2,.,TRBV4-2,.,TGTGCCAGCGAAAGAGCGCCGAACACCGGGGAGCTGTTTTTT,CASERAPNTGELFF
TRBJ2-7,TRBD2,TRBV11-2,many,TGTGCCAGCAGCCTAGGGACTAGCGGCTACGAGCAGTACTTC,CASSLGTSGYEQYF
TRBJ1-1,.,TRBV6-5,many,TGTGCCAGCAGAATAGGTGGGTTGGTGAACACTGAAGCTTTCTTT,CASRIGGLVNTEAFF
TRBJ2-1,TRBD2,TRBV5-1,.,TGCGCCAGCAGCACCCGGACTAGCGGGAGGTACTACAATGAGCAGTTCTTC,CASSTRTSGRYYNEQFF
TRBJ2-5,.,TRBV5-8,many,TGTGCCAGCAGCTTGGCCCTCGCGGGGGCGGTGGAGACCCAGTACTTC,CASSLALAGAVETQYF
TRBJ2-1,TRBD2,TRBV7-9,many,TGTGCCAGCAGCTTGGGATACACCAGGGCGGGAGCGTACAATGAGCAGTTCTTC,CASSLGYTRAGAYNEQFF
TRBJ2-1,TRBD2,TRBV7-2,.,TGTGCCAGCAGCTTAAGGACTAGCGGGGGAAGGGGTGAGCAGTTCTTC,CASSLRTSGGRGEQFF
TRBJ1-1,.,TRBV7-6,many,TGTGCCAGCAGCTTAGAGCAGGTTTTGAACACTGAAGCTTTCTTT,CASSLEQVLNTEAFF
TRBJ2-3,.,TRBV5-4,few,TGTGCCAGCAGCTTTCGGGGAGCTCGCACAGATACGCAGTATTTT,CASSFRGARTDTQYF
TRBJ2-1,TRBD2,TRBV7-6,many,TGTGCCAGCAGCTTAGCGGGACTAGCGGGAGGCGGGGAGCAGTTCTTC,CASSLAGLAGGGEQFF
TRBJ2-1,.,TRBV7-2,many,TGTGCCAGCAATTCTGGGTACTATGAGCAGTTCTTC,CASNSGYYEQFF
TRBJ2-1,.,TRBV7-8,.,TGTGCCAGCAGCTTCCGCGGAGGCCCCTACAATGAGCAGTTCTTC,CASSFRGGPYNEQFF
TRBJ2-1,.,TRBV7-9,few,TGTGCCAGCAGCTTTGCCAGTCGCCAATATGAGCAGTTCTTC,CASSFASRQYEQFF
TRBJ1-1,.,TRBV30,many,TGTGCCTGGAGCGCCCGCTTACTCGACACTGAAGCTTTCTTT,CAWSARLLDTEAFF
TRBJ2-3,TRBD2,TRBV6-5,large,TGTGCCAGCAGTCATTTGACTAGCGGGTTGGGAGATACGCAGTATTTT,CASSHLTSGLGDTQYF
TRBJ2-7,.,TRBV6-2/TRBV6-3,many,TGTGCCAGCAGTTACTCGGGGGCGGCCCACGAGCAGTACTTC,CASSYSGAAHEQYF
TRBJ2-5,.,TRBV28,medium-sized,TGTGCCAGCAGTTTACGGACAGACCAAGAGACCCAGTACTTC,CASSLRTDQETQYF
TRBJ2-5,TRBD1,TRBV7-2,many,TGTGCCAGCAGCCCGGGACAGGGGGCCGGGGAGACCCAGTACTTC,CASSPGQGAGETQYF
TRBJ2-3,.,TRBV2,many,TGTGCCAGCAGTGAAGCGTTCGGCACAGATACGCAGTATTTT,CASSEAFGTDTQYF
TRBJ2-7,.,TRBV12-3/TRBV12-4,many,TGTGCCAGCACCTTAAGCCACTCCTACGAGCAGTACTTC,CASTLSHSYEQYF
TRBJ2-3,TRBD2,TRBV29-1,medium-sized,TGCAGCGTTGGGCTAGCGGGGGCAGATACGCAGTATTTT,CSVGLAGADTQYF
TRBJ1-5,TRBD1,TRBV19,many,TGTGCCTCCCAAAAGGGACAGGGGATAGAGCCCCAGCATTTT,CASQKGQGIEPQHF